These 15 T cell receptor beta chains share one sample of origin, sequenced in a study of T cells in Graves' hyperthyroidism and ophthalmopathy. RNA transcripts served as the template for amplifying TCR beta CDR3 regions. The TCR CDR3 was amplified in a first-round RT-PCR using the HTBI primer set. TCRdb re-analysed the multiplex PCR reads in MiXCR, keeping a single row per CDR3 protein. This sample has 490,000 or so distinct CDR3 sequences; roughly 15% occur once, and the top ten carry around 28%. Sequenced material: blood. The receptors shown here come from a woman aged 30 to 39 with Graves' ophthalmopathy.

This clonotype showed up many times. The chain joins TRBV11-3 to TRBJ2-1; the match to TRBD2 covers 7 bases. The CDR3 consists of 16 residues. The V and J ends lost 5 bases and 7 bases, in that order; junction bases with no gene match: 14. Germline-derived CDR1 and CDR2 are SGHNT and YENEEA. The DNA for the CDR3 is TGTGCCAGCAGCGAGGAAAGGACTAGGGATTGGAATGAGCAGTTCTTC. Residues: CASSEERTRDWNEQFF.

The table lists this clonotype with a few counts. A much larger clone is a single base away; this may be a read error. The chain uses TRBV18 and TRBJ1-6; tentatively, D is TRBD1 (6 bases). This CDR3 region has 13 residues. CDR1 KGHSH and CDR2 LQKENI come from the germline V gene. V lost 5 bases to trimming and J lost 7 bases, with 9 bases between them. The chain's CDR3 is CASSVGGNSPLHF. CDR3 DNA sequence: TGTGCCAGCTCAGTAGGGGGAAATTCACCCCTCCACTTT.

This clonotype was found many times. The gene calls are TRBV28 and TRBJ1-5; D is ambiguous. V shed 4 bases and J shed 1 base, with 14 bases lying between them. The germline gives CDR1 MDHEN, CDR2 SYDVKM. This CDR3 region has 16 residues. The CDR3, as DNA: TGTGCCAGCAGTTCTGACCCTTACCAAAGCAATCAGCCCCAGCATTTT. Translation gives CASSSDPYQSNQPQHF.

Here the CDR3 DNA reads TGTGCCAGCAGCCGACCGGGACAGGAAGCTTTCTTT. Translating gives CASSRPGQEAFF. V is TRBV6-1 and J is TRBJ1-1; 7 bases agree with TRBD1. Germline V gene data show CDR1 as MNHNS and CDR2 as SASEGT. This CDR3 contains 12 residues. With V trimmed by 6 bases and J by 8 bases, 6 bases remained unmatched.

This clonotype was recorded many times. CDR3 sequence: CASSLGGALRGLNEQYF. CDR3 sequence (DNA): TGTGCCAGCAGCCTTGGGGGAGCGCTACGCGGGCTCAACGAGCAGTACTTC. The V call is TRBV7-2, the J call TRBJ2-7; tentatively, D is TRBD1 or TRBD2 (5 bases each). V lost 5 bases and J lost 5, with 25 bases in between. CDR1 is SGHTA, CDR2 FQGNSA, per germline. This CDR3 has 17 residues.

This clonotype was observed many times. This chain links TRBV18 with TRBJ2-7; 10 bases fit TRBD1. Germline V lookup: CDR1 KGHSH, CDR2 LQKENI. V shed 2 bases, J shed 7 bases, and the junction held 5 bases outside the gene matches. The CDR3 is 14 amino acids. DNA of the CDR3: TGTGCCAGCTCACCAGGGACAGGGGACGGGGAGCAGTACTTC. Its protein product is CASSPGTGDGEQYF.

V usage is TRBV24-1 and J usage is TRBJ2-1; 11 bases fit TRBD2. The length of the CDR3 is 18 residues. V lost 4 bases, J lost 1 base, and 8 bases stayed unmatched. Per the germline V gene, CDR1 is KGHDR and CDR2 is SFDVKD. Here the CDR3 DNA reads TGTGCCACCAGTGAGGGGGGACTAGCGGTCGATTCCTACAATGAGCAGTTCTTC. Translating gives CATSEGGLAVDSYNEQFF.

This clonotype was observed a few times. The chain recombines TRBV28 with TRBJ1-3; 10 bases agree with TRBD1. CDR1 is MDHEN, CDR2 SYDVKM, per germline. V lost 4 bases, J lost 2 bases, and 8 bases stayed unmatched. The CDR3 length is 17 residues. The CDR3 loop is CASSSGQGIMAGNTIYF. The DNA for the CDR3 is TGTGCCAGCAGTTCGGGACAGGGGATTATGGCTGGAAACACCATATATTTT.

The chain uses TRBV6-2 or TRBV6-3 and TRBJ1-1, with TRBD1 as a possible D gene (6 bases). The CDR3 length is 15 residues. The germline V gene encodes CDR1 MNHEY and CDR2 SVGEGT. V lost 6 bases and J 1 base, leaving 15 bases between the germline ends. The CDR3 region is CASRVSGTPNTEAFF. Here the CDR3 DNA reads TGTGCCAGCAGAGTCTCCGGGACACCGAACACTGAAGCTTTCTTT.

In its sample, this clonotype was seen many times. The genes are TRBV20-1 and TRBJ2-3, with D perhaps TRBD1 or TRBD2 (5 bases each). This CDR3 has 15 residues. Germline values: CDR1 DFQATT, CDR2 SNEGSKA (reference sequence). The V end was cut by 0 bases, the J end by 2 bases, with 12 bases between. The CDR3 DNA is TGCAGTGCTAGAGATATGAGGGGTCCCACAGATACGCAGTATTTT. It translates to CSARDMRGPTDTQYF.

This sequence joins TRBV19 and TRBJ2-7, with 9 bases matching TRBD2. V was clipped by 1 base and J by 3 bases; unmatched bases: 4. The CDR3 is 15 residues long. Germline V gene lookup returns CDR1 LNHDA and CDR2 SQIVND (reference sequence). In DNA, the CDR3 is TGTGCCAGTAGTATAGTACTAGCGGGCATCTACGAGCAGTACTTC. The encoded protein is CASSIVLAGIYEQYF.

The gene calls are TRBV6-6 and TRBJ2-2, with 13 bases that match TRBD2. The germline V gene encodes CDR1 MNHNY and CDR2 SVGAGI (reference sequence). The CDR3 loop spans 19 amino acids. After removal of 8 bases from V and 4 bases from J, the junction contained 16 bases not matched to a gene. The CDR3 nucleotides read TGTGCCAGCTGTACGGGGACAGGGGGACTAGCGGGAATCACCGGGGAGCTGTTTTTT. It specifies CASCTGTGGLAGITGELFF.

Turning to this clonotype: Since no conserved phenylalanine or tryptophan closes the CDR3, a read error is the likely cause. This chain uses TRBV19 with TRBJ2-1, with D hard to call. Germline V gene data show CDR1 as LNHDA and CDR2 as SQIVND (reference sequence). V dropped 8 bases and J dropped 0 bases, with 8 bases sitting between them. The CDR3 runs to 13 residues. CDR3 sequence (DNA): TGTGCCAGTTCTAGGAGCTCCTACAATGAGCAGTTCCTC. It specifies CASSRSSYNEQFL.

Many counts were recorded for this clonotype. The rearrangement joins TRBV12-3 or TRBV12-4 to TRBJ2-7; D remains ambiguous. The CDR3 is 16 amino acids. Trimming left V 1 base short and J 0 bases short, with 13 bases between. The CDR3 loop is CASSLGQQLSSYEQYF. The CDR3 DNA reads as TGTGCCAGCAGTTTAGGTCAGCAATTAAGCTCCTACGAGCAGTACTTC.

This clonotype was seen repeatedly, ten times or more. This chain links TRBV30 with TRBJ1-2; unclear D gene. The CDR3 runs to 13 residues. Trimming shortened V by 2 bases and J by 2 bases, and 9 bases separated the two germline ends. Germline V CDR1 and CDR2: GTSNPN, SVGIG (reference sequence). The CDR3 region is CAWSFDSNYGYTF. As DNA, the CDR3 is TGTGCCTGGAGTTTTGATAGCAACTATGGCTACACCTTC.